The next 29 T cell receptor beta chains were all read from a single sample in a study of spatial heterogeneity in lung cancer. This sample's time point: sample taken at primary tumor resection. One entry per CDR3 protein results from TCRdb running MiXCR on the 5' RACE reads. The table lists about 48,000 distinct CDR3 sequences, approximately 5.3% of them singletons. The specimen was PBMCs, collected at surgery. The source of these receptors is a male donor with early-stage non-small cell lung cancer.

CDR3 nucleotides: TGTGCCAGCAGCTTACTCAGAGCTGGGGCCAACGTCCTGACTTTC. Translation gives CASSLLRAGANVLTF. V is TRBV27 and J is TRBJ2-6; D gene ambiguous. CDR3 length equals 15 residues. Trimming pared 6 bases from V and 2 bases from J, leaving 11 bases between. The germline V gene encodes CDR1 MNHEY and CDR2 SMNVEV (reference sequence). The complete variable domain, with remaining parts taken from reference TRBV27 and TRBJ2-6, reads EAQVTQNPRYLITVTGKKLTVTCSQNMNHEYMSWYRQDPGLGLRQIYYSMNVEVTDKGDVPEGYKVSRKEKRNFPLILESPSPNQTSLYFCASSLLRAGANVLTFGAGSRLTVL.

This clonotype occurred a few times. The rearrangement uses TRBV7-9 and TRBJ1-3; weak D call: TRBD1 (5 bases). The ends were cut back, 6 bases at V and 0 bases at J, with 9 bases in the middle. CDR3 length equals 14 residues. The V gene's germline CDR1 is SEHNR and CDR2 FQNEAQ (reference sequence). CDR3 DNA: TGTGCCAGCAGATCGGGGCTCTCTGGAAACACCATATATTTT. This codes for CASRSGLSGNTIYF.

Of note for this clonotype: This may stem from a read error, because a much larger clone lies one nucleotide away. The chain carries TRBV4-2 and TRBJ2-7, with 14 nucleotides matching TRBD2. Germline V gene sequence: CDR1 LGHNA, CDR2 YNFKEQ. The CDR3 is 15 residues long. As DNA, the CDR3 is TGTGCCAGCAGCCGGGGGACTAGCGGGAGCTACGGGCAGTACTTC. Translation: CASSRGTSGSYGQYF.

This clonotype occurred many times. The V call is TRBV18, the J call TRBJ2-7; 9 bases align to TRBD2. The J segment lost 3 bases and the V segment lost 2 bases, leaving 2 bases of the junction unmatched. The CDR3 has 14 amino acids. Germline V CDR1 and CDR2: KGHSH, LQKENI. The CDR3 sequence is CASSPASGIYEQYF. The CDR3 DNA is TGTGCCAGCTCACCAGCTAGCGGGATCTACGAGCAGTACTTC. The entire variable domain, with the rest obtained from reference TRBV18 and TRBJ2-7, is as follows: NAGVMQNPRHLVRRRGQEARLRCSPMKGHSHVYWYRQLPEEGLKFMVYLQKENIIDESGMPKERFSAEFPKEGPSILRIQQVVRGDSAAYFCASSPASGIYEQYFGPGTRLTVT.

This clonotype was detected ten times or more. The germline gene is not matched at one end of the junction; a read error may be the cause. The V gene is TRBV5-1, the J gene TRBJ1-1, with no clear D. There are 13 residues in the CDR3. CDR1 and CDR2 (germline): SGHRS, YFSETQ. CDR3 DNA sequence: TGCGCCAGCAGCTTGGTCGGGAACGCTGAAGCTTTCTTT. This translates into CASSLVGNAEAFF.

This clonotype was seen many times. V usage is TRBV6-7 and J usage is TRBJ2-7; no definite D call. TRBV6-7 is an ORF; its function is uncertain. V lost 0 bases to trimming and J lost 4 bases, with 16 bases between them. The CDR3 length is 16 residues. The CDR3: CASSYSGSRGRYEQYF. The CDR3 DNA is TGTGCCAGCAGTTACTCGGGTTCGAGAGGACGTTACGAGCAGTACTTC.

This clonotype was seen repeatedly, ten times or more. This chain uses TRBV18 with TRBJ1-1, with D unresolved. Germline CDR1 reads KGHSH; CDR2 reads LQKENI. Trimming took 2 bases from V and 6 from J, leaving 10 bases between them. The CDR3 sequence is 13 residues long. CDR3 coding DNA: TGTGCCAGCTCACCATCATCGGCCCCTGAAGCTTTCTTT. It translates to CASSPSSAPEAFF.

This clonotype was observed at least ten times. CDR3 amino acids: CASSPHPINEQFF. The CDR3 DNA reads as TGTGCCAGCAGTCCCCACCCGATCAATGAGCAGTTCTTC. The chain couples TRBV28 to TRBJ2-1; D call uncertain. The CDR3 spans 13 residues. Trimming removed 5 bases from V and 6 bases from J, with 11 bases in between. Germline-derived CDR1 and CDR2 are MDHEN and SYDVKM.

This chain links TRBV7-3 with TRBJ2-5, with TRBD2 matching over 11 bases. The CDR3 contains 15 residues. V lost 0 bases to trimming and J lost 4 bases; unmatched junction nucleotides: 1. Germline V gene lookup returns CDR1 SGHTA and CDR2 FQGTGA. The CDR3 DNA is TGTGCCAGCAGCTTAACAGGACTAGCGGGAGAGACCCAGTACTTC. It codes for CASSLTGLAGETQYF.

This clonotype has a count of ten or more. The rearrangement uses TRBV10-3 and TRBJ1-2; D gene uncertain. The CDR3 runs to 12 residues. V dropped 0 bases and J dropped 7 bases, with 6 bases sitting between them. From germline, CDR1 is ENHRY and CDR2 SYGVKD. CDR3 nucleotide sequence: TGTGCCATCAGTGAGTCAACCCCTGGCTACACCTTC. Protein: CAISESTPGYTF.

This clonotype was seen repeatedly, ten times or more. The chain couples TRBV12-3 or TRBV12-4 to TRBJ1-1; a possible D gene is TRBD1 (5 bases). V gave up 3 bases and J gave up 6 bases, with 14 bases separating them. The CDR3 is 14 amino acids. The CDR3 loop is CASSFRTAGAEAFF. For the CDR3, the DNA is TGTGCCAGCAGTTTCAGGACGGCGGGGGCTGAAGCTTTCTTT.

There are many counts of this clonotype. Sequence at one end of the junction differs from germline and may be a read error. The chain employs TRBV12-3 or TRBV12-4 and TRBJ2-4; TRBD1 agrees at 11 bases. This CDR3 comprises 12 residues. The chain's CDR3 is CASSGTGGPASF. CDR3 DNA sequence: TGTGCCAGCAGTGGGACAGGGGGTCCAGCAAGCTTC.

In its sample, this clonotype was seen a few times. The rearrangement links TRBV19 to TRBJ2-2; D is possibly TRBD2 (5 bases). Germline assignment: CDR1 LNHDA and CDR2 SQIVND (reference sequence). V gave up 5 bases and J gave up 5 bases, with 12 bases separating them. The CDR3 has 14 residues. CDR3 loop: CASSGREWTGELFF. DNA of the CDR3: TGTGCCAGTAGTGGTCGGGAATGGACCGGGGAGCTGTTTTTT.

This clonotype appeared many times. The chain is built from TRBV7-2 and TRBJ2-7, with 7 bases fitting TRBD1. Per germline, CDR1 SGHTA and CDR2 FQGNSA. The ends lost 6 bases at V and 1 base at J; junction bases unmatched: 6. CDR3 size: 14 residues. The chain's CDR3 is CASRRTGSSYEQYF. CDR3 nucleotides: TGTGCCAGCAGAAGGACAGGCTCTTCCTACGAGCAGTACTTC.

This clonotype was detected many times. The rearrangement uses TRBV15 and TRBJ2-5, with D unclear. V was shortened by 3 bases and J by 5 bases, with 19 bases between the two germline ends. The CDR3 runs 16 residues. Germline V CDR1 and CDR2: LNHNV, YYDKDF (reference sequence). CDR3 nucleotides: TGTGCCACCAGCAGGGTAGGCAGTTCCTTTGGGGAGACCCAGTACTTC. Its protein product is CATSRVGSSFGETQYF.

This clonotype has more than one count but fewer than ten. The chain uses TRBV2 and TRBJ2-5; 8 nucleotides line up with TRBD1. The CDR3 has 13 amino acids. The V gene's germline CDR1 is SNHLY and CDR2 FYNNEI. After removal of 5 bases from V and 4 bases from J, the junction contained 3 bases not matched to a gene. The CDR3 sequence is CASSTGGGETQYF. As DNA, the CDR3 is TGTGCCAGCAGTACAGGGGGAGGAGAGACCCAGTACTTC.

This clonotype was counted between two and nine times. V is TRBV20-1 and J is TRBJ2-2; the match to TRBD2 covers 9 bases. This CDR3 contains 12 residues. CDR1 is DFQATT and CDR2 is SNEGSKA in the germline V gene (reference sequence). The trim removed 3 bases at V and 8 bases at J, leaving 1 base unmatched. The CDR3 bases are TGCAGTGCTAGGCTAGCGGGAGGGGAGCTGTTTTTT. It yields the protein CSARLAGGELFF.

This clonotype was detected ten times or more. The rearrangement uses TRBV28 and TRBJ1-5; TRBD1 matches 8 bases. The J segment lost 3 bases and the V segment lost 6 bases, leaving 7 bases of the junction unmatched. The CDR3 totals 15 residues. The germline gives CDR1 MDHEN, CDR2 SYDVKM. This CDR3 is CASRTPDRDNQPQHF. The CDR3 DNA reads as TGTGCCAGCAGAACTCCGGACAGGGACAATCAGCCCCAGCATTTT.

This clonotype occurred many times. The V call is TRBV3-1, the J call TRBJ2-7, with TRBD2 matching over 9 bases. The trim removed 6 bases at V and 5 bases at J, leaving 8 bases unmatched. This CDR3 is 14 amino acids long. From germline, CDR1 is LGHDT and CDR2 YNNKEL (reference sequence). The CDR3 loop reads CASRLAGGPDEQYF. The CDR3 DNA reads as TGTGCCAGCAGACTCGCGGGAGGGCCGGACGAGCAGTACTTC.

This clonotype has a count of ten or more. J is TRBJ2-7 and V is TRBV20-1; D possibly corresponds to TRBD2 (7 bases). Germline V CDR1 and CDR2: DFQATT, SNEGSKA (reference sequence). The CDR3 is made up of 13 amino acids. V lost 6 bases, J lost 1 base, and 13 bases lay in between. Here the CDR3 reads CSARRGGSYEQYF. CDR3 nucleotides: TGCAGTGCCCGGAGGGGGGGGTCCTACGAGCAGTACTTC.

This clonotype has a count of ten or more. The chain combines TRBV27 with TRBJ2-7; 9 bases match TRBD1. CDR1 MNHEY and CDR2 SMNVEV come from the germline V gene (reference sequence). This CDR3 has 13 residues. V was clipped by 8 bases and J by 6 bases; unmatched bases: 8. The CDR3 nucleotides read TGTGCCAGCGCCCGGACAGGGGTTTCCGAGCAGTACTTC. This encodes CASARTGVSEQYF.

This clonotype was seen many times. The chain carries TRBV5-1 and TRBJ2-2, with no clear D. From germline, CDR1 is SGHRS and CDR2 YFSETQ. The germline V and J ends were trimmed by 4 bases and 6 bases, with 7 bases remaining between them. The CDR3 runs to 12 residues. CDR3 in amino acids: CASSRSPGELFF. For the CDR3, the DNA is TGCGCCAGCAGCCGGAGCCCCGGGGAGCTGTTTTTT.

This clonotype was counted many times. V and J are TRBV10-3 and TRBJ2-7; tentatively, D is TRBD2 (5 bases). CDR3 length equals 14 residues. The germline V gene has CDR1 ENHRY and CDR2 SYGVKD. The germline V and J ends were trimmed by 4 bases and 2 bases, with 12 bases remaining between them. CDR3 protein: CAISGRGGPYEQYF. CDR3 nucleotide sequence: TGTGCCATCAGTGGGCGCGGAGGCCCCTACGAGCAGTACTTC.

This clonotype was recorded a few times. CDR3 loop: CASSPWTVNTEAFF. CDR3 DNA sequence: TGTGCCAGCAGTCCCTGGACCGTGAACACTGAAGCTTTCTTT. The chain links TRBV6-6 to TRBJ1-1; D is ambiguous. V shed 5 bases and J shed 0 bases, with 10 bases lying between them. This CDR3 contains 14 residues. The germline V gene encodes CDR1 MNHNY and CDR2 SVGAGI (reference sequence).

In its sample, this clonotype was seen a few times. This chain joins TRBV30 and TRBJ1-1; D call uncertain. V was trimmed by 4 bases and J by 1 base, leaving 4 bases between them. The germline V gene has CDR1 GTSNPN and CDR2 SVGIG (reference sequence). The CDR3 has 11 amino acids. This CDR3 reads CAWNENTEAFF. The CDR3 DNA follows: TGTGCCTGGAACGAGAACACTGAAGCTTTCTTT.

This clonotype has at least ten counts. V and J are TRBV6-2 or TRBV6-3 and TRBJ2-1, with D tentatively TRBD2 (6 bases). The CDR3 is 15 amino acids. Trimming shortened V by 5 bases and J by 6 bases, and 17 bases separated the two germline ends. CDR1 is MNHEY and CDR2 is SVGEGT in the germline V gene. CDR3 nucleotide sequence: TGTGCCAGCAGTGATTCTAGCGACTTCTCCAATGAGCAGTTCTTC. Protein: CASSDSSDFSNEQFF.

In this sample, this clonotype turned up many times. The chain is built from TRBV20-1 and TRBJ2-7, with a weak D call TRBD2 (5 bases). CDR1 is DFQATT and CDR2 is SNEGSKA in the germline V gene (reference sequence). CDR3 length equals 14 residues. Trimming removed 3 bases at V and 2 bases at J, with 14 bases between. The CDR3: CSASSRALPYEQYF. Here the CDR3 DNA reads TGCAGTGCTAGTTCGAGGGCCCTCCCCTACGAGCAGTACTTC.

This clonotype was found many times. J is TRBJ1-4 and V is TRBV30, with D maybe TRBD1 (6 bases). Trimming shortened V by 4 bases and J by 0 bases, and 9 bases separated the two germline ends. The CDR3 contains 14 residues. CDR1 GTSNPN and CDR2 SVGIG come from the germline V gene (reference sequence). The DNA of the CDR3 is TGTGCCTGGAATAGGGGGTCAACTAATGAAAAACTGTTTTTT. Translated: CAWNRGSTNEKLFF.

This clonotype was counted many times. The J gene is TRBJ2-1, the V gene TRBV10-3, with TRBD1 matching over 12 bases. Germline V CDR1 and CDR2: ENHRY, SYGVKD. After removal of 7 bases from V and 8 bases from J, the junction contained 6 bases not matched to a gene. The CDR3 length is 14 residues. In DNA form, the CDR3 reads TGTGCCATCAAGGGGACAGGGGGCTGGGATGAGCAGTTCTTC. Translation: CAIKGTGGWDEQFF.